The present T cell receptor beta chain was sequenced within a study of shared clonotypes between healthy human individuals. Study overall: Serving as donors were a couple of women and three men, whose ages spanned 18 to 49. General study findings and limits: Naive subsets generally exceeded memory subsets in estimated richness. Despite large depth, sorted-subset datasets appeared incompletely sequenced.

The V gene's germline CDR1 is ENHRY and CDR2 SYGVKD. CDR3 length equals 14 residues. Trimming removed 10 bases from V and 6 bases from J; junction bases left unmatched: 12. A remark on this clone: Its antigen remains unidentified.

Sequenced by immunoSEQ multiplex PCR; TCRdb stores in-frame clones only, minus some. The sample has about 2.5 million clones, 92% seen once. Sequences were obtained from naive CD4+ T cells from PBMCs. The subset here: CD45RA+ positively selected. The rearrangement joins TRBV10-3 to TRBJ2-7, with TRBD1 matching 10 bases. The source of this sequence is a man aged 18 to 35 in good health. Some clones in this sample may be carry-over from other donors' samples. The CDR3 loop reads CATKTGTGVFEQYF. The CDR3 nucleotides read TGTGCCACCAAAACCGGGACAGGGGTATTCGAGCAGTACTTC.